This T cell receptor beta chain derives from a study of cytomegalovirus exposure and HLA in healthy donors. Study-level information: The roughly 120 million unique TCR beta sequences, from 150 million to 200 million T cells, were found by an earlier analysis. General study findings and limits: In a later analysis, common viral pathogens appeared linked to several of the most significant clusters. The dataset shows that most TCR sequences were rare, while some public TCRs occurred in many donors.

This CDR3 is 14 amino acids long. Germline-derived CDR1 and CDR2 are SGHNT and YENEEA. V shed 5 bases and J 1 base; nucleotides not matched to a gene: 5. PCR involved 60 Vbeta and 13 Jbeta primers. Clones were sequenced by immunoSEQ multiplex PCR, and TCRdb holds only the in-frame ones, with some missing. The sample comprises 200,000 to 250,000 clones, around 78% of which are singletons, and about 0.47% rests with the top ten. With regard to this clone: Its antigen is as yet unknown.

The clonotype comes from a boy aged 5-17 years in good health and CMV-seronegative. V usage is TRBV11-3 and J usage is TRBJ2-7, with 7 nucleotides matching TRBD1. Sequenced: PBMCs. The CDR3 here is CASSRDRGSYEQYF. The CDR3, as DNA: TGTGCCAGCAGCCGGGACAGAGGTTCCTACGAGCAGTACTTC.